This section outlines one T cell receptor (beta chain) sequence together with its context. This sample was included in a study of patients and donors after allogeneic stem cell transplantation. The germline gives CDR1 SGHVS, CDR2 FNYEAQ. The CDR3 runs to 15 residues. The V and J ends lost 5 bases and 3 bases, in that order; junction bases with no gene match: 9. TCRdb recomputed calls from the RT-PCR reads with MiXCR, one row per CDR3 protein. Among 150,000 to 250,000 distinct CDR3 sequences listed, less than 45% were seen once. The TCR comes from a human donor who was either an allogeneic HSCT recipient or a stem cell or donor lymphocyte infusion donor (not recorded which). It is not recorded whose cells these are; they may come from a transplant donor. This rearrangement joins TRBV7-6 to TRBJ1-1; 7 nucleotides agree with TRBD1. The sample comprised blood, either unsorted or a sorted T cell fraction (not recorded which). The CDR3 DNA is TGTGCCAGCAGCCACTACAGGGGCGAATACACTGAAGCTTTCTTT. This codes for CASSHYRGEYTEAFF.